This T cell receptor beta chain was recovered during a study of PD-L1 blockade in urothelial cancer. As for the study in general: T cell content in blood samples showed a median of 141,255.

There are 15 residues in the CDR3. Germline CDR1 is SGHTA and CDR2 is FQGNSA. Deletions cut 0 bases from V and 4 bases from J, with 10 bases between. Assay used: immunoSEQ multiplex PCR; TCRdb lists only in-frame clones, some missing. The repertoire holds about 87,000 clones, with about 83% as singletons. This clone has more than one count but fewer than ten. Noted time point: pretreatment peripheral blood. Here the sequenced sample was PBMCs, taken around atezolizumab (anti-PD-L1) treatment. The sequence was obtained from a man aged 60 to 75 with urothelial cancer. This chain links TRBV7-2 with TRBJ2-1; possibly TRBD2 for D (7 bases). CDR3 coding DNA: TGTGCCAGCAGCTTAGCGGGGGGGCCTTACAATGAGCAGTTCTTC. Translating it yields CASSLAGGPYNEQFF.